This T cell receptor (beta chain) was observed in a study of T cell repertoires in cytomegalovirus infection (dated by TCRdb to between 2018 and 2020). Background on the whole study: Peptide stimulations targeted recently identified HLA-C-restricted CMV epitopes, whose presentation resists viral immunomodulation, together with well-studied HLA-B-restricted epitopes. Donor HLA type was relevant to the analysis, because carriage of CMV infection together with the matching HLA type was indicated by public TCR beta signatures. What the work shows at the level of the full study, not this receptor alone: In both this cohort and an independent cohort of several hundred donors, the cumulative frequency of public TCR beta family members distinguished carriers of CMV infection plus the relevant HLA type. In the ex vivo response, HLA-C-restricted CMV-specific TCR beta clonotypes were dominant, and in two of eight donors the single most frequent clonotype came from this HLA-C-restricted group.

Read against the paper, the sample's treatment or condition label means: in vitro stimulation with specific CMV peptide epitopes to enrich CMV-specific T cells. Sequencing instrument: Illumina HiSeq 1500. The public reads were quality trimmed at Q25 with fastp and then assembled into clones with MiXCR by TCRdb, keeping productive beta chains. Rows matching on CDR3 protein sequence are summarized as one entry with the most common DNA and genes. The sample yields approximately 990,000 distinct CDR3 sequences; more than 25% were counted once. 11% to 15% of the sample is taken by the ten largest. This clonotype was detected many times. Its antigen is currently not known. Per-nucleotide qualities are absent, and no much larger clonotype sits a single base away. The specimen comprised cultured CD8+ T cells from PBMCs, sampled from culture after CMV antigen stimulation. The origin of this receptor is a human donor in good health (CMV status not recorded). Some clones in this sample may be carry-over from other donors' samples.

In nucleotides, the sequence is TGTGCCAGCAGTTTCCGGACTAGCCAAGAGACCCAGTACTTC. It specifies CASSFRTSQETQYF. The chain employs TRBV12-3 or TRBV12-4 and TRBJ2-5; TRBD2 fits 7 bases in the junction. From V the trimming removes 3 bases and from J it removes 1 base, while the gene matches leave 2 bases of the junction unaccounted for. The CDR3 has 14 amino acids, counting the end cysteine and phenylalanine. Left in the record is the CDR3 DNA by itself, 42 bases read in frame from the first base.